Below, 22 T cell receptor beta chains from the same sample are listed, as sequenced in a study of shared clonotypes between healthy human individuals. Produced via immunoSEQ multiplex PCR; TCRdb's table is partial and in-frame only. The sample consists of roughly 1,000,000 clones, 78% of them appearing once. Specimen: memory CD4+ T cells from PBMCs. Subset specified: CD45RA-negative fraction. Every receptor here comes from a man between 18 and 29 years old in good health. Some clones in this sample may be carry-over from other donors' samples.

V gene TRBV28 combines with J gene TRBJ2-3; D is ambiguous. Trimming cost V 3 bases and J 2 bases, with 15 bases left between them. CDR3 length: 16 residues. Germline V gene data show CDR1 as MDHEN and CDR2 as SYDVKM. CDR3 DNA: TGTGCCAGCAGTTTGGCTGCAGGCTCCTTCACAGATACGCAGTATTTT. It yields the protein CASSLAAGSFTDTQYF. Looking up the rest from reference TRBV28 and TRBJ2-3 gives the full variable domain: DVKVTQSSRYLVKRTGEKVFLECVQDMDHENMFWYRQDPGLGLRLIYFSYDVKMKEKGDIPEGYSVSREKKERFSLILESASTNQTSMYLCASSLAAGSFTDTQYFGPGTRLTVL.

CDR3 DNA: TGTGCCAGCAGCGTAGATAGCGCGACCTACAATGAGCAGTTCTTC. Amino acid sequence: CASSVDSATYNEQFF. This sequence joins TRBV9 and TRBJ2-1; tentative D call: TRBD2 (5 bases). CDR3 length: 15 residues. The V and J ends lost 0 bases and 2 bases respectively, with 9 bases between them. The germline gives CDR1 SGDLS, CDR2 YYNGEE.

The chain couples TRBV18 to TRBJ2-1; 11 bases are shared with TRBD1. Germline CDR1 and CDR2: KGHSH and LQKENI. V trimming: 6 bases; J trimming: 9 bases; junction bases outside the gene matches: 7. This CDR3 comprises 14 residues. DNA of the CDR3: TGTGCCAGCTCTGCGGGACAGGGGGTTGGTGAGCAGTTCTTC. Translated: CASSAGQGVGEQFF.

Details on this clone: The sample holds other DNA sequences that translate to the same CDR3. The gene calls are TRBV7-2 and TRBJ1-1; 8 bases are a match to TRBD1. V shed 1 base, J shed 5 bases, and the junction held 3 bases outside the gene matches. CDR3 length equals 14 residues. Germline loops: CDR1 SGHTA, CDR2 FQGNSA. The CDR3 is CASSLVQGGTEAFF. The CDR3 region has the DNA TGTGCCAGCAGCTTAGTACAGGGGGGTACTGAAGCTTTCTTT.

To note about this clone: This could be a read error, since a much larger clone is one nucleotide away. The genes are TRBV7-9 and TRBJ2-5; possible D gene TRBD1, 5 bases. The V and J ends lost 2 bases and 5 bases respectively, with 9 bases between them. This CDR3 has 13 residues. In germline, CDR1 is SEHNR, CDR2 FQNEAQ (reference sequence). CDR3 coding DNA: TGTGCCAGCAGCTTATTAGGGGTTGAGACCCAGTACTTC. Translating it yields CASSLLGVETQYF. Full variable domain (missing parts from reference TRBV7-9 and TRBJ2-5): DTGVSQNPRHKITKRGQNVTFRCDPISEHNRLYWYRQTLGQGPEFLTYFQNEAQLEKSRLLSDRFSAERPKGSFSTLEIQRTEQGDSAMYLCASSLLGVETQYFGPGTRLLVL.

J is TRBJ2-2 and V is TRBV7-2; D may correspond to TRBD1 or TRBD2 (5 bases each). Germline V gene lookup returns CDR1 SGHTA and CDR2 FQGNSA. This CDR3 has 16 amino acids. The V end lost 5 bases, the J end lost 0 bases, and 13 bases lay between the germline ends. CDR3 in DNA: TGTGCCAGCAGCGCCCGGGACGCCGCGAACACCGGGGAGCTGTTTTTT. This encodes CASSARDAANTGELFF.

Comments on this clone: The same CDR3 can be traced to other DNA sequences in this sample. The CDR3, as DNA: TGTGCCAGCAGCTCCCGGGACAGGGATAATGAGCAGTTCTTC. Its protein product is CASSSRDRDNEQFF. The rearrangement uses TRBV5-4 and TRBJ2-1; TRBD1 matches 9 bases. Germline assignment: CDR1 SGHNT and CDR2 YYREEE (reference sequence). V shed 3 bases and J 7 bases; nucleotides not matched to a gene: 5. The CDR3 covers 14 residues.

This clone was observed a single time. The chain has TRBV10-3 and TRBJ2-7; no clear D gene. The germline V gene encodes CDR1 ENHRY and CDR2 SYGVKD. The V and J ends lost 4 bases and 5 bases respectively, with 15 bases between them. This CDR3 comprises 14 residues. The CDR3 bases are TGTGCCATCAGTGTTGGTCTCGCGGCTGACGAGCAGTACTTC. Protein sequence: CAISVGLAADEQYF.

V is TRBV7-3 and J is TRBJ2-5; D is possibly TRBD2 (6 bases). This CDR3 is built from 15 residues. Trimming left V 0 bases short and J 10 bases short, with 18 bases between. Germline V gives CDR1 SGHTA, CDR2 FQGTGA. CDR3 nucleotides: TGTGCCAGCAGCTTAACGGCCGGCGACGGGGGTGGCCAGTACTTC. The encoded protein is CASSLTAGDGGGQYF.

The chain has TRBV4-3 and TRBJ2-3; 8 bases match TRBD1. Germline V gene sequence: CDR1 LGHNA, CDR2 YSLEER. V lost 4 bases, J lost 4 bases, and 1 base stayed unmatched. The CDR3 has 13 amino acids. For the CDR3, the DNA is TGCGCCAGCAGCCCACAGGGGGCAGATACGCAGTATTTT. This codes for CASSPQGADTQYF.

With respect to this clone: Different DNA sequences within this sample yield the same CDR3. The CDR3: CASSVAGTDTQYF. The CDR3 DNA sequence: TGTGCCAGCAGCGTAGCAGGGACAGATACGCAGTATTTT. The chain couples TRBV9 to TRBJ2-3; possible D gene TRBD1, 5 bases. This CDR3 is 13 amino acids long. V gave up 0 bases and J gave up 3 bases, with 5 bases separating them. The V gene's germline CDR1 is SGDLS and CDR2 YYNGEE.

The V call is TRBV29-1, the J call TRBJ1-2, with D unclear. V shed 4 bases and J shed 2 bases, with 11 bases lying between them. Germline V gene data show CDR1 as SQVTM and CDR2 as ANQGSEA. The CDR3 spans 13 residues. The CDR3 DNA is TGCAGCGTTGTTTACGGATTCAACTATGGCTACACCTTC. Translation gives CSVVYGFNYGYTF.

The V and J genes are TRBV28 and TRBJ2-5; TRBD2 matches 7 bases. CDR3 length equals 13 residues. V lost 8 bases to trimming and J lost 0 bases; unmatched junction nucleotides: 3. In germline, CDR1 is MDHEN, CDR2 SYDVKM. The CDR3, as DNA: TGTGCCAGCGGGGGACTAAACCAAGAGACCCAGTACTTC. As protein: CASGGLNQETQYF. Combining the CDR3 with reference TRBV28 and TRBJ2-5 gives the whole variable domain DVKVTQSSRYLVKRTGEKVFLECVQDMDHENMFWYRQDPGLGLRLIYFSYDVKMKEKGDIPEGYSVSREKKERFSLILESASTNQTSMYLCASGGLNQETQYFGPGTRLLVL.

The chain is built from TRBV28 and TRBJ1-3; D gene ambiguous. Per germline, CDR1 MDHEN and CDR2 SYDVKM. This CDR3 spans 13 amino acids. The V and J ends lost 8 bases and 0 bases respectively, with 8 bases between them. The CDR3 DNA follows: TGTGCCAGCTTGTCAAGCTCTGGAAACACCATATATTTT. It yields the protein CASLSSSGNTIYF.

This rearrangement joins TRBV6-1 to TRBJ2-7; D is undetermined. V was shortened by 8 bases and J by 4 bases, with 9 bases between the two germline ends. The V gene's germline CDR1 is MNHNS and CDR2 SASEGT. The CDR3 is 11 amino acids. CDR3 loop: CASSKGYEQYF. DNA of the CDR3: TGTGCCAGCTCTAAGGGATACGAGCAGTACTTC.

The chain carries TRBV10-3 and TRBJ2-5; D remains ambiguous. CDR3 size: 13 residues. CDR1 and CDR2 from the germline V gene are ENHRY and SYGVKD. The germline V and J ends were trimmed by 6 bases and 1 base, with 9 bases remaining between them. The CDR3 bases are TGTGCCATCAGCCCTTTCTCCCAAGAGACCCAGTACTTC. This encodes CAISPFSQETQYF.

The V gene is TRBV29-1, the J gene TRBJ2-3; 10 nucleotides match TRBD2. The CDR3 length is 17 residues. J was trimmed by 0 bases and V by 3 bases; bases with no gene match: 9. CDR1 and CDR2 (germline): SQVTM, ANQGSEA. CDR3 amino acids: CSVDGLAEVTSTDTQYF. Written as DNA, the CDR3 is TGCAGCGTTGACGGACTAGCGGAGGTGACTAGCACAGATACGCAGTATTTT.

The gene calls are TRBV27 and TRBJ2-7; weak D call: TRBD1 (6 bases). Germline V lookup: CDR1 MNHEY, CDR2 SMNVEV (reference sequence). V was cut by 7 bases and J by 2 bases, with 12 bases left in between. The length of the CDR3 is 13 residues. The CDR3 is CASKSTGTYEQYF. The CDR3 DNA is TGTGCCAGCAAGTCGACAGGTACCTACGAGCAGTACTTC.

The CDR3 sequence: CASSPRQGYYEQYF. CDR3 sequence (DNA): TGTGCCAGCTCACCCAGACAGGGCTACTACGAGCAGTACTTC. The gene calls are TRBV18 and TRBJ2-7; 7 bases line up with TRBD1. This CDR3 comprises 14 residues. Germline values: CDR1 KGHSH, CDR2 LQKENI. V lost 3 bases to trimming and J lost 3 bases; unmatched junction nucleotides: 5. Full variable domain (outside the CDR3, taken from reference TRBV18 and TRBJ2-7): NAGVMQNPRHLVRRRGQEARLRCSPMKGHSHVYWYRQLPEEGLKFMVYLQKENIIDESGMPKERFSAEFPKEGPSILRIQQVVRGDSAAYFCASSPRQGYYEQYFGPGTRLTVT.

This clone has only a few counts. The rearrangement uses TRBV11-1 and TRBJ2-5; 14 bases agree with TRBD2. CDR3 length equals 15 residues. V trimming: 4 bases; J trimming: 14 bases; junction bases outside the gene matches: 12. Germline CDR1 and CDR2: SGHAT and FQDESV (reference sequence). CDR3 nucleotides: TGTGCCAGCAGCTCAACCGGGACTAGCGGGAGCGGGAGATACTTC. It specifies CASSSTGTSGSGRYF.

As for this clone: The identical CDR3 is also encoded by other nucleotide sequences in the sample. In DNA form, the CDR3 reads TGCAGCGGGGGGACAGATACGCAGTATTTT. This codes for CSGGTDTQYF. The J gene is TRBJ2-3, the V gene TRBV29-1; D tentatively fits TRBD1 or TRBD2 (5 bases each). V was shortened by 7 bases and J by 3 bases, with 5 bases between the two germline ends. CDR1 is SQVTM, CDR2 ANQGSEA, per germline. The CDR3 totals 10 residues.

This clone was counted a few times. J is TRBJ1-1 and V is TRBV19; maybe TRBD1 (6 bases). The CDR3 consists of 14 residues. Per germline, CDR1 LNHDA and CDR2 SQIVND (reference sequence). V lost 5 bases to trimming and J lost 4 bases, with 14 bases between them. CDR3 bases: TGTGCCAGTAGTTATCCGGGACACGGCACTGAAGCTTTCTTT. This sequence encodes CASSYPGHGTEAFF.